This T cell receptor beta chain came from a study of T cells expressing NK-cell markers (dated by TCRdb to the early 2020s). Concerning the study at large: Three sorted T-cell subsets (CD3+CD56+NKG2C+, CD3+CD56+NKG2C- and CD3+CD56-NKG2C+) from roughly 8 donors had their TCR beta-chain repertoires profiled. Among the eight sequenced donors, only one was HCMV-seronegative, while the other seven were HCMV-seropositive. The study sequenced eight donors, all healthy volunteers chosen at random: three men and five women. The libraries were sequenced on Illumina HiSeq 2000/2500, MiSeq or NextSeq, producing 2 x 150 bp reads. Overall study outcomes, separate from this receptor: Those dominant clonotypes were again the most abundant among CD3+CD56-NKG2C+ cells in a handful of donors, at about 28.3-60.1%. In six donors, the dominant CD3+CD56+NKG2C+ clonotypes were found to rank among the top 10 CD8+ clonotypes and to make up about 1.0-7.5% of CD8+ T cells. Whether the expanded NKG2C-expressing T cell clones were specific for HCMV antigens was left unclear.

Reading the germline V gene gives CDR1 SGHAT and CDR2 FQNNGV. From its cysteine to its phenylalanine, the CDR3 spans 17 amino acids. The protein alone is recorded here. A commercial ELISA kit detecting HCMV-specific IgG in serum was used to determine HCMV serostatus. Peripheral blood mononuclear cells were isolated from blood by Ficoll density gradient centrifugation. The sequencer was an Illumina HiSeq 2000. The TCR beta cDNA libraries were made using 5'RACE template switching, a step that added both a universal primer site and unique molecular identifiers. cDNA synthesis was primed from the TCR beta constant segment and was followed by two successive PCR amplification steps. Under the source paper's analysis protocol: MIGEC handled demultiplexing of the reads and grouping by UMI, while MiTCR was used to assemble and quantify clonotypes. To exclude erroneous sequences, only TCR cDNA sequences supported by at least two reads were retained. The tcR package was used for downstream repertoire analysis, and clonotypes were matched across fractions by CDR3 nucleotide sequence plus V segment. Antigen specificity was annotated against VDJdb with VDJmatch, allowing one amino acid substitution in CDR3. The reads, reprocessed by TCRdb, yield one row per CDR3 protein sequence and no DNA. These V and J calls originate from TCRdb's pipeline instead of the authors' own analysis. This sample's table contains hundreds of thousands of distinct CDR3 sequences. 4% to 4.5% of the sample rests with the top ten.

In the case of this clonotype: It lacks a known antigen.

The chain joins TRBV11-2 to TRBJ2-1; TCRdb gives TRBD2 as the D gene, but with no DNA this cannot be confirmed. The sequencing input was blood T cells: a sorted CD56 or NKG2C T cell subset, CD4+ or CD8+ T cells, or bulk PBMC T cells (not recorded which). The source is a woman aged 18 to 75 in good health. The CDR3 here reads CASSLVGTGGPSNEQFF.